The 23 T cell receptor beta chains reported below all come from one sample, sequenced in a study of Graves' ophthalmopathy and Graves' hyperthyroidism. Beta-chain TCR CDR3 regions were amplified from RNA transcripts. An opening RT-PCR round employed HTBI primers and preceded a second-round multiplex PCR. TCRdb ran MiXCR on the multiplex PCR reads and lists one entry per CDR3 protein. Among 500,000 to 800,000 distinct CDR3 sequences listed, about 38% were seen once. Sequenced: peripheral blood. The receptors come from an adult man with Graves' ophthalmopathy.

This clonotype has only a few counts. The genes are TRBV12-3 or TRBV12-4 and TRBJ2-7, with TRBD2 matching 10 bases. Unmatched junction bases numbered 5, after V lost 1 base and J lost 2 bases. This CDR3 contains 16 residues. The CDR3 here is CASSLGLAGAPYEQYF. The CDR3 region has the DNA TGTGCCAGCAGTTTAGGCCTAGCGGGGGCTCCCTACGAGCAGTACTTC.

Comment on this clonotype: The CDR3 ends on some other residue instead of the conserved phenylalanine or tryptophan, so this is likely a read error. The rearrangement uses TRBV14 and TRBJ1-2; 7 positions agree with TRBD1. CDR3 length: 14 amino acids. CDR1 and CDR2 from the germline V gene are SGHDN and FVKESK. The DNA for the CDR3 is TGTGCCAGTAGCCAAAACAGGGGACACTATGGCTACACCTCC. Protein: CASSQNRGHYGYTS.

The V gene is TRBV20-1, the J gene TRBJ2-7; TRBD2 is a possible D gene (5 bases). V lost 6 bases to trimming and J lost 4 bases, with 19 bases between them. The length of the CDR3 is 14 residues. From germline, CDR1 is DFQATT and CDR2 SNEGSKA (reference sequence). CDR3 nucleotides: TGCAGTGCCCACGCTAGCCGAGGGTTTTACGAGCAGTACTTC. This gives the protein CSAHASRGFYEQYF.

This clonotype has a handful of counts. The chain combines TRBV6-1 with TRBJ1-2; D remains unclear. Trimming left V 8 bases short and J 4 bases short, with 5 bases between. Germline V gene sequence: CDR1 MNHNS, CDR2 SASEGT. The CDR3 loop spans 10 amino acids. In DNA, the CDR3 is TGTGCCAGCGAGGGCTATGGCTACACCTTC. Residues: CASEGYGYTF.

The V gene is TRBV7-9, the J gene TRBJ1-2; no reliable D call. From germline, CDR1 is SEHNR and CDR2 FQNEAQ (reference sequence). The CDR3 loop spans 14 amino acids. Trimming took off 5 bases at V and 4 bases at J, with 14 bases between the two ends. In DNA form, the CDR3 reads TGTGCCAGCAGCCCTAGGGAGTTTGGCTATGGCTACACCTTC. As protein: CASSPREFGYGYTF.

Concerning this clonotype: The junction differs from germline at one of its ends, possibly a read error. The chain has TRBV10-3 and TRBJ2-7, with D perhaps TRBD2 (7 bases). This CDR3 is built from 19 residues. Germline V lookup: CDR1 ENHRY, CDR2 SYGVKD. The CDR3 nucleotides read TGTGCCAGCAGTCCGAGGGGGGGGGACCGCCTCGTTGTAGTCTACGAGCAGTACTTC. This gives the protein CASSPRGGDRLVVVYEQYF.

Ten or more counts support this clonotype. The junction differs from germline at one of its ends, possibly a read error. The chain has TRBV2 and TRBJ2-7, with 10 bases that match TRBD1. The CDR3 spans 12 residues. Germline V gene lookup returns CDR1 SNHLY and CDR2 FYNNEI. CDR3 residues: CASGLRTGGGDF. Written as DNA, the CDR3 is TGTGCCAGCGGACTGAGGACAGGGGGAGGGGACTTC.

A few counts support this clonotype. The V call is TRBV11-2, the J call TRBJ2-7; D uncertain. The CDR3 has 13 amino acids. The V end was cut by 4 bases, the J end by 2 bases, with 9 bases between. CDR1 and CDR2 from the germline V gene are SGHAT and FQNNGV. The CDR3: CASSSNSPYEQYF. DNA of the CDR3: TGTGCCAGCAGCTCAAACAGCCCCTACGAGCAGTACTTC. The full variable domain, in which reference TRBV11-2 and TRBJ2-7 provide the parts outside the CDR3, is EAGVAQSPRYKIIEKRQSVAFWCNPISGHATLYWYQQILGQGPKLLIQFQNNGVVDDSQLPKDRFSAERLKGVDSTLKIQPAKLEDSAVYLCASSSNSPYEQYFGPGTRLTVT.

This clonotype has a handful of counts. The junction differs from germline at one of its ends, possibly a read error. The chain employs TRBV20-1 and TRBJ2-7; D may match TRBD1 or TRBD2 (5 bases each). The CDR3 spans 13 residues. Germline loops: CDR1 DFQATT, CDR2 SNEGSKA (reference sequence). The CDR3 coding sequence is TGCAGTGTTAGAGGGGTTAAGGGCTACGAGCAGTACTTC. It yields the protein CSVRGVKGYEQYF.

The chain combines TRBV10-3 with TRBJ2-7, with TRBD1 matching over 9 bases. CDR1 is ENHRY and CDR2 is SYGVKD in the germline V gene. The CDR3 has 12 amino acids. V was clipped by 10 bases and J by 4 bases; unmatched bases: 5. The CDR3 sequence: CATEGQGYEQYF. CDR3 nucleotides: TGTGCCACCGAAGGACAGGGGTACGAGCAGTACTTC.

This clonotype appeared a few times. The V gene is TRBV4-1, the J gene TRBJ1-1; maybe TRBD1 (5 bases). There are 16 residues in the CDR3. V gave up 3 bases and J gave up 1 base, with 15 bases separating them. Germline values: CDR1 MGHRA, CDR2 YSYEKL. CDR3: CASSHEPGPWNTEAFF. DNA of the CDR3: TGCGCCAGCAGCCACGAACCGGGACCGTGGAACACTGAAGCTTTCTTT.

This clonotype has at least ten counts. The V and J genes are TRBV5-1 and TRBJ1-5; D gene uncertain. The CDR3 is 13 residues long. Trimming stripped 1 base from V and 4 bases from J, with 6 bases between. CDR1 is SGHRS and CDR2 is YFSETQ in the germline V gene. The CDR3 here is CASSLNTNQPQHF. CDR3 in DNA: TGCGCCAGCAGCTTGAACACTAATCAGCCCCAGCATTTT.

Comment on this clonotype: This CDR3 fails to terminate in the conserved phenylalanine or tryptophan, so it likely reflects a read error. The DNA is omitted, as the CDR3 cannot be located on it reliably, and the CDR3 follows TCRdb's listing. V is TRBV12-3 or TRBV12-4 and J is TRBJ2-5; the D segment call TRBD2 is taken from the table without a DNA check. The CDR3 is 8 amino acids in total, end residues counted. CDR3 in amino acids: CASRREGT.

This clonotype was counted between two and nine times. The genes are TRBV27 and TRBJ2-7; perhaps TRBD1 as D (5 bases). Per the germline V gene, CDR1 is MNHEY and CDR2 is SMNVEV (reference sequence). The CDR3 extends over 13 amino acids. With 4 bases removed from V and 0 bases from J, the gap between germline ends came to 7 bases. CDR3 residues: CASSYRNSYEQYF. CDR3 DNA sequence: TGTGCCAGCAGTTACAGGAACTCCTACGAGCAGTACTTC.

This chain connects TRBV20-1 to TRBJ2-5; D is possibly TRBD1 or TRBD2 (6 bases each). CDR3 length equals 14 residues. Germline CDR1 is DFQATT and CDR2 is SNEGSKA (reference sequence). V lost 6 bases, J lost 4 bases, and 18 bases lay in between. The CDR3 protein is CSAQTGALRETQYF. CDR3 nucleotide sequence: TGCAGTGCCCAGACGGGGGCGCTCAGAGAGACCCAGTACTTC.

This clonotype was detected many times. J is TRBJ1-5 and V is TRBV10-3; the D gene is possibly TRBD1 (5 bases). Germline CDR1 reads ENHRY; CDR2 reads SYGVKD. Trimming left V 5 bases short and J 4 bases short, with 15 bases between. The CDR3 length is 15 residues. The CDR3: CAISLGQGGNQPQHF. CDR3 in DNA: TGTGCCATCAGTCTTGGGCAGGGCGGGAATCAGCCCCAGCATTTT.

Concerning this clonotype: This clone may be a read error of a much larger clone one base away. The gene calls are TRBV10-3 and TRBJ2-7; 7 positions match TRBD1. V dropped 6 bases and J dropped 1; count of bases not matched to a gene: 0. The CDR3 length is 12 residues. The germline V gene has CDR1 ENHRY and CDR2 SYGVKD. The CDR3: CAIRTGSYEQYF. CDR3 sequence (DNA): TGTGCCATCAGGACAGGGTCCTACGAGCAGTACTTC.

This clonotype was observed at least ten times. The chain has TRBV20-1 and TRBJ1-5, with D tentatively TRBD1 (5 bases). Per germline, CDR1 DFQATT and CDR2 SNEGSKA (reference sequence). The CDR3 is 15 amino acids. With 4 bases removed from V and 0 bases from J, the gap between germline ends came to 13 bases. This CDR3 is CSATPGRVSNQPQHF. DNA of the CDR3: TGCAGTGCTACTCCGGGACGGGTTAGCAATCAGCCCCAGCATTTT.

This clonotype was recorded many times. The chain is built from TRBV6-2 or TRBV6-3 and TRBJ1-2, with D possibly being TRBD1 (6 bases). This CDR3 has 13 amino acids. Between the trimmed V and J ends, which lost 7 bases and 7 bases, there was a span of 16 bases. CDR1 is MNHEY, CDR2 SVGEGT, per germline. The CDR3 nucleotides read TGTGCCAGCAACTTGAGACAGGAGAGTGGCTACACCTTC. Residues: CASNLRQESGYTF.

This clonotype was counted at least ten times. This chain links TRBV19 with TRBJ1-3, with TRBD1 matching over 7 bases. The CDR3 consists of 14 residues. V shed 6 bases and J 2 bases; nucleotides not matched to a gene: 4. Germline assignment: CDR1 LNHDA and CDR2 SQIVND (reference sequence). In nucleotides, the CDR3 is TGTGCCAGTAGGACAGGGCAGACTGGAAACACCATATATTTT. This gives the protein CASRTGQTGNTIYF.

The rearrangement joins TRBV7-2 to TRBJ2-3, with 10 bases lining up with TRBD2. Looked up from germline, CDR1 is SGHTA and CDR2 is FQGNSA. Trimming at V came to 6 bases and at J to 5 bases, leaving 5 bases not matched to a gene. CDR3 length equals 14 residues. This CDR3 is CASRSGLAVDTQYF. CDR3 DNA: TGTGCCAGCAGATCCGGACTAGCGGTAGATACGCAGTATTTT.

This clonotype appeared a few times. The V and J genes are TRBV11-3 and TRBJ2-5; D may correspond to TRBD1 or TRBD2 (5 bases each). The CDR3 sequence is 14 residues long. Germline-derived CDR1 and CDR2 are SGHNT and YENEEA. Trimming took off 2 bases at V and 1 base at J, with 8 bases between the two ends. The DNA of the CDR3 is TGTGCCAGCAGCTTAATGAGGGGCCAAGAGACCCAGTACTTC. Amino acid sequence: CASSLMRGQETQYF.

This clonotype was seen repeatedly, ten times or more. The CDR3: CASSPISPGQRSSPLHF. The CDR3 DNA reads as TGTGCCAGCAGTCCAATATCTCCGGGACAGCGAAGTTCACCCCTCCACTTT. The V gene is TRBV2, the J gene TRBJ1-6; 7 nucleotides agree with TRBD1. The CDR3 totals 17 residues. V shed 5 bases, J shed 9 bases, and the junction held 16 bases outside the gene matches. The germline gives CDR1 SNHLY, CDR2 FYNNEI.